This T cell receptor beta chain was captured by sequencing in a study of blood T cells in healthy people across ages. Study-wide context: Capturing about one barcoded beta molecule per two T cells was achieved by template switching. Findings and caveats of the study: More naive CD4+ cells and higher diversity were found in long-lived than in aged donors.

As regards this clonotype: Its antigen is currently unknown.

For the second PCR, which ran for about 7 to 11 cycles, a sample-barcoded 5' primer and a J-beta primer mix were used. Unique molecular identifiers of 12 random nucleotides labeled each cDNA. Using its own MiXCR run on the 5' RACE reads, TCRdb lists one record per CDR3 protein. Of roughly 1.7 million distinct CDR3 sequences detected, about 31% appear once; the ten largest clones hold approximately 10%. Germline CDR1 MDHEN, CDR2 SYDVKM. The length of the CDR3 is 16 residues. J gave up 0 bases and V 6 bases, and 6 bases lay outside the gene matches. Samples each yielded at least 5.5 micrograms of total RNA.

This receptor was identified in a woman aged 25 to 39 in good health. Sequenced material: blood. The rearrangement joins TRBV28 to TRBJ1-4, with 8 positions matching TRBD1. The DNA of the CDR3 is TGTGCCAGCAGCCCCGGACAGGGACCAACTAATGAAAAACTGTTTTTT. It encodes CASSPGQGPTNEKLFF.